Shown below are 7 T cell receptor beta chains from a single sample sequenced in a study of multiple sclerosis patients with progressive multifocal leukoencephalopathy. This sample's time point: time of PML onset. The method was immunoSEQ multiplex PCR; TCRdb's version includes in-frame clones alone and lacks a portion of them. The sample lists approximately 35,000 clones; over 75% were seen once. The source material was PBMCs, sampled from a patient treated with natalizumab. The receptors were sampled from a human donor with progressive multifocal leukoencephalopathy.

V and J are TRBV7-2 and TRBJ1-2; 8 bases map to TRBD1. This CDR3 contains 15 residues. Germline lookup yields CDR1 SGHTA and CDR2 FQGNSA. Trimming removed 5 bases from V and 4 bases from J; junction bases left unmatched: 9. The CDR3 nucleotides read TGTGCCAGCAGCAGTGGGACAGGCCCAATCTATGGCTACACCTTC. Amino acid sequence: CASSSGTGPIYGYTF.

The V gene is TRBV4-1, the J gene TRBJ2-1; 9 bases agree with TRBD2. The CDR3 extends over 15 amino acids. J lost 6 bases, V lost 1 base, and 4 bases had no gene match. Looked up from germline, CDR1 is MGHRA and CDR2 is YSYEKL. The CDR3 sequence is CASSQGLAAFNEQFF. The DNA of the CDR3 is TGCGCCAGCAGCCAAGGACTAGCGGCCTTCAATGAGCAGTTCTTC.

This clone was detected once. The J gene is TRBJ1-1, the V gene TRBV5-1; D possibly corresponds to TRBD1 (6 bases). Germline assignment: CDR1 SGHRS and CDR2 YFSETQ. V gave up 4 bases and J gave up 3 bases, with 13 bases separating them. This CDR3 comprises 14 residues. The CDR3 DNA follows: TGCGCCAGCAGCCCACAGGGTGGTGACACTGAAGCTTTCTTT. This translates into CASSPQGGDTEAFF.

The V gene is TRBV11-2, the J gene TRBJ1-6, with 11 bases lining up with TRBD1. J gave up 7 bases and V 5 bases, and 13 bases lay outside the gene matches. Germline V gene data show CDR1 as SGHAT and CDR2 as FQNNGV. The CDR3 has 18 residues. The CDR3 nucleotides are TGTGCCAGCAGCCCGACCATGGACAGGGGGCGGGAAAATTCACCCCTCCACTTT. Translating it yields CASSPTMDRGRENSPLHF.

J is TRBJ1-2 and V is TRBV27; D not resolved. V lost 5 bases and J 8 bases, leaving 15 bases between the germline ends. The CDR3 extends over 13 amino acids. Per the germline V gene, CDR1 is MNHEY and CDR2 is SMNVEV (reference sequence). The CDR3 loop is CASSVSAQGGYTF. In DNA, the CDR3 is TGTGCCAGCAGTGTGTCGGCCCAAGGGGGCTACACCTTC.

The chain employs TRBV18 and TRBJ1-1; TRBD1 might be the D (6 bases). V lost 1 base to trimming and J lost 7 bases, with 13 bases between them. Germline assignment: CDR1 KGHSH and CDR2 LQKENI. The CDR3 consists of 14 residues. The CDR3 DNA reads TGTGCCAGCTCACCACAGGAGGGCAGGGGTGAAGCTTTCTTT. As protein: CASSPQEGRGEAFF.

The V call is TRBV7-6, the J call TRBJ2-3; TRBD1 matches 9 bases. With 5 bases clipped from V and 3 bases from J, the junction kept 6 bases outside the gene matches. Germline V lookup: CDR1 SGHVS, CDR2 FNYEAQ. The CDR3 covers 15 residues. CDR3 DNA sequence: TGTGCCAGCAGCCCAGGGGACAGGGATACAGATACGCAGTATTTT. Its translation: CASSPGDRDTDTQYF.